This T cell receptor (beta chain) appears in the sequencing data of a study of graft-versus-host responses after intestinal transplantation. Study information: Isolated intestinal, liver-intestinal, or multivisceral transplants had been given to the recipients.

The ends lost 1 base at V and 7 bases at J; junction bases unmatched: 4. CDR1 is SEHNR and CDR2 is FQNEAQ in the germline V gene (reference sequence). This CDR3 contains 14 residues. Concerning this clone: As yet, its antigen is unknown.

The repertoire was sequenced with immunoSEQ multiplex PCR; TCRdb's copy has only in-frame clones and lacks some. The data show roughly 96,000 clones, with around 90% seen just once and around 0.5% held by the top ten. The sequence came from a human donor who received an intestinal transplant. This material consisted of unstimulated CD8+ T cells sorted from spleen or lymph node cells, taken before intestinal transplant. The chain carries TRBV7-9 and TRBJ2-1; TRBD1 matches 7 bases. The CDR3 nucleotides are TGTGCCAGCAGCTTAGGACAGGGTGGAAATGAGCAGTTCTTC. It specifies CASSLGQGGNEQFF.